The 18 T cell receptor beta chains listed next were all sequenced from one sample in a study of beta chain features in type 1 diabetes. The study, taken as a whole, reports: Significant though moderate, a shortening of TCRB CDR3s appeared in all four CD4+ subsets of Type 1 diabetes patients.

Expressed TCRB transcripts were sequenced because the isolated RNA had all been reverse transcribed beforehand. Clones were read by immunoSEQ multiplex PCR, and TCRdb kept only the in-frame ones, dropping some. The sample lists some 330,000 clones; roughly 13% were seen once. No antigen is known for these receptors. The sequenced sample was naive CD4+ T cells from blood. The receptors derive from a woman under 30 with type 1 diabetes.

The CDR3 DNA reads TGTGCCAGCAGCGACACAGGGACGAACACCGGGGAGCTGTTTTTT. The encoded protein is CASSDTGTNTGELFF. The chain combines TRBV7-9 with TRBJ2-2; possibly TRBD1 for D (6 bases). The CDR3 consists of 15 residues. Germline V gene sequence: CDR1 SEHNR, CDR2 FQNEAQ (reference sequence). Between the trimmed V and J ends, which lost 5 bases and 0 bases, there was a span of 10 bases. Filled out from reference TRBV7-9 and TRBJ2-2, the complete variable domain reads DTGVSQNPRHKITKRGQNVTFRCDPISEHNRLYWYRQTLGQGPEFLTYFQNEAQLEKSRLLSDRFSAERPKGSFSTLEIQRTEQGDSAMYLCASSDTGTNTGELFFGEGSRLTVL.

This clone came up a few times. This chain joins TRBV11-2 and TRBJ2-7; 8 nucleotides agree with TRBD2. CDR1 and CDR2 from the germline V gene are SGHAT and FQNNGV. V dropped 5 bases and J dropped 3; count of bases not matched to a gene: 6. The CDR3 length is 14 residues. The CDR3 bases are TGTGCCAGCAGCCGACTAGCGTCCTTCTACGAGCAGTACTTC. This encodes CASSRLASFYEQYF.

V is TRBV7-9 and J is TRBJ2-1, with a tentative D call TRBD1 (5 bases). Trimming removed 10 bases from V and 3 bases from J, with 16 bases in between. This CDR3 region has 14 residues. CDR1 SEHNR and CDR2 FQNEAQ come from the germline V gene (reference sequence). CDR3 DNA: TGTGCCATCCCCCCGGGTCAGGGCTACAATGAGCAGTTCTTC. Encoded protein: CAIPPGQGYNEQFF.

V and J are TRBV18 and TRBJ1-3; D unclear. The CDR3 length is 13 residues. Trimming left V 3 bases short and J 9 bases short, with 12 bases between. Germline values: CDR1 KGHSH, CDR2 LQKENI. This CDR3 reads CASSPTEVSTIYF. The CDR3 region has the DNA TGTGCCAGCTCACCCACGGAGGTTAGCACCATATATTTT.

The sample holds a few counts of this clone. The chain links TRBV5-4 to TRBJ1-6; 7 bases align to TRBD1. The trim removed 1 base at V and 9 bases at J, leaving 4 bases unmatched. CDR1 and CDR2 (germline): SGHNT, YYREEE (reference sequence). The CDR3 loop spans 14 amino acids. The CDR3: CASSLRGRPSPLHF. The DNA for the CDR3 is TGTGCCAGCAGCTTGAGGGGGCGCCCTTCACCCCTCCACTTT.

The chain employs TRBV4-3 and TRBJ2-2, with D possibly TRBD1 on 6 matching bases. The CDR3 covers 15 residues. The germline V gene encodes CDR1 LGHNA and CDR2 YSLEER. V lost 4 bases and J lost 0, with 9 bases in between. CDR3 sequence reads: CASSRGQTNTGELFF. The CDR3 DNA follows: TGCGCCAGCAGCCGCGGACAGACGAACACCGGGGAGCTGTTTTTT.

This clone was counted only a few times. The V call is TRBV20-1, the J call TRBJ1-2; D ambiguous. The CDR3 has 11 amino acids. Germline-derived CDR1 and CDR2 are DFQATT and SNEGSKA (reference sequence). V was trimmed by 1 base and J by 4 bases, leaving 4 bases between them. CDR3 residues: CSARGVYGYTF. The CDR3 region has the DNA TGCAGTGCTAGAGGCGTCTATGGCTACACCTTC.

This clone came up a few times. V usage is TRBV29-1 and J usage is TRBJ2-2, with 8 bases fitting TRBD2. Germline V gives CDR1 SQVTM, CDR2 ANQGSEA. CDR3 length equals 13 residues. V gave up 2 bases and J gave up 6 bases; unmatched junction bases: 2. The CDR3 sequence is CSVERGGAGELFF. The CDR3 nucleotides read TGCAGCGTTGAACGGGGGGGCGCCGGGGAGCTGTTTTTT.

The V and J genes are TRBV5-1 and TRBJ2-1, with D maybe TRBD1 (5 bases). The length of the CDR3 is 15 residues. The ends were cut back, 4 bases at V and 0 bases at J, with 11 bases in the middle. Germline lookup yields CDR1 SGHRS and CDR2 YFSETQ. DNA for the CDR3: TGCGCCAGCAGCGGGGCACCGAGCTCCTACAATGAGCAGTTCTTC. Its protein is CASSGAPSSYNEQFF.

A single count supports this clone. The chain combines TRBV2 with TRBJ2-3; 9 nucleotides agree with TRBD1. Unmatched junction bases numbered 5, after V lost 8 bases and J lost 5 bases. Germline V lookup: CDR1 SNHLY, CDR2 FYNNEI. This CDR3 spans 13 amino acids. The CDR3 spells CASHRGLGDTQYF. The CDR3 nucleotides are TGTGCCAGCCACAGGGGGCTCGGAGATACGCAGTATTTT.

This clone was observed a handful of times. This sequence joins TRBV29-1 and TRBJ2-3; TRBD1 agrees at 8 bases. After removal of 5 bases from V and 2 bases from J, the junction contained 3 bases not matched to a gene. The CDR3 extends over 13 amino acids. The germline gives CDR1 SQVTM, CDR2 ANQGSEA. In DNA, the CDR3 is TGCAGCGTTCAGGGACAGGTCACAGATACGCAGTATTTT. This translates into CSVQGQVTDTQYF.

V and J are TRBV2 and TRBJ1-1; D is perhaps TRBD1 (6 bases). Germline CDR1 SNHLY, CDR2 FYNNEI. Between the trimmed V and J ends, which lost 6 bases and 3 bases, there was a span of 11 bases. The CDR3 sequence is 13 residues long. In DNA form, the CDR3 reads TGTGCCAGCAGAGATACAGGGTACACTGAAGCTTTCTTT. It is translated as CASRDTGYTEAFF.

This clone was found a few times. The chain employs TRBV11-2 and TRBJ2-7; 7 nucleotides align to TRBD2. Unmatched junction bases numbered 9, after V lost 2 bases and J lost 2 bases. The CDR3 spans 16 residues. The V gene's germline CDR1 is SGHAT and CDR2 FQNNGV. The chain's CDR3 is CASSLRDYTTAYEQYF. CDR3 coding DNA: TGTGCCAGCAGCTTAAGGGACTACACCACTGCCTACGAGCAGTACTTC.

This clone was seen a few times. This sequence joins TRBV2 and TRBJ2-2, with a possible D match to TRBD1 (6 bases). The CDR3 has 14 amino acids. V lost 5 bases and J 4 bases, leaving 11 bases between the germline ends. Germline-derived CDR1 and CDR2 are SNHLY and FYNNEI. CDR3 loop: CASSSFRGTGELFF. CDR3 nucleotide sequence: TGTGCCAGCAGTAGCTTCAGGGGCACCGGGGAGCTGTTTTTT.

The chain recombines TRBV18 with TRBJ2-7; D remains unclear. The germline CDR1 and CDR2 sequences are KGHSH and LQKENI. The CDR3 is made up of 15 amino acids. V was cut by 2 bases and J by 5 bases, with 16 bases left in between. CDR3 residues: CASSPGLTVPDEQYF. The CDR3 nucleotides read TGTGCCAGCTCACCAGGGCTAACGGTCCCTGACGAGCAGTACTTC.

This clone was counted a few times. V is TRBV6-6 and J is TRBJ1-6, with D uncertain. This CDR3 has 15 amino acids. Germline V gene sequence: CDR1 MNHNY, CDR2 SVGAGI (reference sequence). With 2 bases removed from V and 9 bases from J, the gap between germline ends came to 14 bases. The CDR3 loop is CASSYDGGGSSPLHF. For the CDR3, the DNA is TGTGCCAGCAGTTACGATGGTGGTGGCTCTTCACCCCTCCACTTT.

V and J are TRBV7-9 and TRBJ2-7; D is uncertain. The CDR3 contains 12 residues. V lost 5 bases and J lost 7, with 12 bases in between. CDR1 and CDR2 (germline): SEHNR, FQNEAQ (reference sequence). CDR3 in amino acids: CASSPHPEEQYF. The CDR3 DNA follows: TGTGCCAGCAGCCCCCACCCGGAGGAGCAGTACTTC.

The gene calls are TRBV5-1 and TRBJ2-1, with D perhaps TRBD1 (5 bases). CDR3 length: 15 amino acids. Germline assignment: CDR1 SGHRS and CDR2 YFSETQ. Trimming stripped 2 bases from V and 0 bases from J, with 9 bases between. Here the CDR3 reads CASSFDSSSYNEQFF. The CDR3, as DNA: TGCGCCAGCAGCTTTGACAGCAGCTCCTACAATGAGCAGTTCTTC.